Presented here are 15 T cell receptor beta chains from one specimen sequenced in a study of blood T cells in healthy people across ages. A second PCR of 7 to 11 cycles used a sample-barcoded 5' primer and a J-beta primer mix. Each CDR3 protein gets one entry after TCRdb re-called the 5' RACE reads with MiXCR. The sample shows roughly 680,000 distinct CDR3 sequences, roughly half of them seen only once. Sample: blood. These receptor sequences come from a woman aged 80 or over in good health.

The J gene is TRBJ1-2, the V gene TRBV7-8, with D possibly TRBD1 on 5 matching bases. Trimming shortened V by 1 base and J by 2 bases, and 11 bases separated the two germline ends. This CDR3 contains 15 residues. CDR1 and CDR2 (germline): SGHVS, FQNEAQ. The chain's CDR3 is CASSLDEAGNYGYTF. CDR3 DNA: TGTGCCAGCAGCTTAGATGAGGCAGGGAACTATGGCTACACCTTC.

Many counts were recorded for this clonotype. The gene calls are TRBV7-2 and TRBJ2-3; maybe TRBD2 (6 bases). Trimming pared 8 bases from V and 1 base from J, leaving 13 bases between. CDR1 SGHTA and CDR2 FQGNSA come from the germline V gene. This CDR3 is built from 14 residues. CDR3 sequence: CASQRERGTDTQYF. CDR3 DNA sequence: TGTGCCAGCCAACGGGAGCGGGGCACAGATACGCAGTATTTT.

Only a few counts were recorded for this clonotype. The J gene is TRBJ2-7, the V gene TRBV2, with 10 bases that match TRBD1. Germline V gene sequence: CDR1 SNHLY, CDR2 FYNNEI. The CDR3 extends over 14 amino acids. With 7 bases clipped from V and 4 bases from J, the junction kept 7 bases outside the gene matches. CDR3 protein: CASKLTGGVYEQYF. Here the CDR3 DNA reads TGTGCCAGCAAGTTGACAGGGGGCGTGTACGAGCAGTACTTC.

This chain links TRBV29-1 with TRBJ2-5; maybe TRBD2 (7 bases). The CDR3 has 14 amino acids. Per germline, CDR1 SQVTM and CDR2 ANQGSEA. V was shortened by 0 bases and J by 5 bases, with 13 bases between the two germline ends. The CDR3 coding sequence is TGCAGCGTTGAAGATCGGGGGCGGGGGGAGACCCAGTACTTC. Amino acids: CSVEDRGRGETQYF.

J is TRBJ2-3 and V is TRBV12-3 or TRBV12-4; the match to TRBD2 covers 9 bases. The CDR3 contains 14 residues. CDR3 in amino acids: CTGSRIAGVDTQYF. The CDR3 coding sequence is TGTACCGGCAGTAGAATAGCGGGAGTAGATACGCAGTATTTT.

The V call is TRBV11-3, the J call TRBJ1-1; D not resolved. Germline V gives CDR1 SGHNT, CDR2 YENEEA. The CDR3 contains 13 residues. The V end lost 6 bases, the J end lost 5 bases, and 13 bases lay between the germline ends. CDR3 sequence: CASSWTVRTEAFF. The CDR3 region has the DNA TGTGCCAGCAGTTGGACCGTGAGGACTGAAGCTTTCTTT. The full variable domain, its missing parts supplied by reference TRBV11-3 and TRBJ1-1, is EAGVVQSPRYKIIEKKQPVAFWCNPISGHNTLYWYLQNLGQGPELLIRYENEEAVDDSQLPKDRFSAERLKGVDSTLKIQPAELGDSAVYLCASSWTVRTEAFFGQGTRLTVV.

V gene TRBV4-1 combines with J gene TRBJ2-3; 11 bases are shared with TRBD2. V lost 1 base to trimming and J lost 4 bases; unmatched junction nucleotides: 7. Germline loops: CDR1 MGHRA, CDR2 YSYEKL. The CDR3 runs 17 residues. The CDR3 DNA sequence: TGCGCCAGCAGCCAAGCTGCTAGCGGGGGGTGGGCAGATACGCAGTATTTT. The encoded protein is CASSQAASGGWADTQYF.

The chain links TRBV7-3 to TRBJ2-2, with a possible D match to TRBD1 (6 bases). The CDR3 extends over 17 amino acids. Trimming left V 1 base short and J 3 bases short, with 15 bases between. Germline values: CDR1 SGHTA, CDR2 FQGTGA. CDR3 amino acids: CASSLRGQGTDTGELFF. The CDR3 nucleotides read TGTGCCAGCAGCTTAAGGGGGCAGGGGACCGACACCGGGGAGCTGTTTTTT.

This clonotype showed up many times. V usage is TRBV5-1 and J usage is TRBJ2-3; 11 bases match TRBD2. V trimming: 7 bases; J trimming: 4 bases; junction bases outside the gene matches: 5. Germline-derived CDR1 and CDR2 are SGHRS and YFSETQ. The CDR3 spans 14 residues. CDR3 nucleotides: TGCGCCAGCCAAACTAGCGGGAGTCCAGATACGCAGTATTTT. As protein: CASQTSGSPDTQYF. Drawing the rest from reference TRBV5-1 and TRBJ2-3, the complete variable domain is KAGVTQTPRYLIKTRGQQVTLSCSPISGHRSVSWYQQTPGQGLQFLFEYFSETQRNKGNFPGRFSGRQFSNSRSEMNVSTLELGDSALYLCASQTSGSPDTQYFGPGTRLTVL.

This clonotype turned up a few times. J is TRBJ1-1 and V is TRBV16; a weak D match, TRBD1 (6 bases). The V gene's germline CDR1 is KGHSY and CDR2 FQNENV. This CDR3 comprises 16 residues. Trimming took 4 bases from V and 8 from J, leaving 23 bases between them. The CDR3 reads CASSPPGGGASSEAFF. CDR3 bases: TGTGCCAGCAGCCCTCCTGGGGGGGGGGCTAGTTCGGAAGCTTTCTTT.

This clonotype was detected a few times. The chain is built from TRBV9 and TRBJ2-2; D is undetermined. CDR3 size: 14 residues. Germline V gene lookup returns CDR1 SGDLS and CDR2 YYNGEE. V was trimmed by 4 bases and J by 1 base, leaving 8 bases between them. CDR3 sequence (DNA): TGTGCCAGCAGCCCCCGCCTGAACACCGGGGAGCTGTTTTTT. Protein sequence: CASSPRLNTGELFF.

The rearrangement joins TRBV12-3 or TRBV12-4 to TRBJ2-7; D is unresolved. Trimming pared 0 bases from V and 4 bases from J, leaving 10 bases between. CDR3 length: 14 residues. In DNA, the CDR3 is TGTGCCAGCAGTTTAGCGCTGACCGGGTACGAGCAGTACTTC. This sequence encodes CASSLALTGYEQYF.

This sequence joins TRBV5-1 and TRBJ2-7; D might be TRBD1 (6 bases). The V gene's germline CDR1 is SGHRS and CDR2 YFSETQ. This CDR3 has 15 residues. With 9 bases removed from V and 5 bases from J, the gap between germline ends came to 24 bases. The CDR3: CATSTGTTLFDEQYF. CDR3 sequence (DNA): TGCGCCACCTCTACCGGGACAACCTTATTCGACGAGCAGTACTTC.

This clonotype has a count of ten or more. This chain uses TRBV7-2 with TRBJ2-5, with D possibly TRBD1 on 6 matching bases. Germline V gene sequence: CDR1 SGHTA, CDR2 FQGNSA. The length of the CDR3 is 14 residues. V gave up 7 bases and J gave up 1 base, with 13 bases separating them. The CDR3 reads CASTLTGSQETQYF. In nucleotides, the CDR3 is TGTGCCAGCACCTTGACAGGATCCCAAGAGACCCAGTACTTC.

This clonotype was seen ten or more times. In nucleotides, the CDR3 is TGTGCCACCAGCAGAGAAGGCAGAGCTAACTATGGCTACACCTTC. Amino acids: CATSREGRANYGYTF. The J gene is TRBJ1-2, the V gene TRBV15; D unresolved. Trimming removed 0 bases at V and 0 bases at J, with 8 bases between. This CDR3 contains 15 residues. Looked up from germline, CDR1 is LNHNV and CDR2 is YYDKDF (reference sequence).